One and the same sample provided the 30 T cell receptor beta chains below, sequenced in a study of blood T cell repertoires in COVID-19. The method was immunoSEQ multiplex PCR; TCRdb's version includes in-frame clones alone and lacks a portion of them. The table includes some 100,000 clones, roughly 86% detected once. Sequenced sample: peripheral blood. Every receptor here comes from a woman in her 30s with acute or convalescent COVID-19.

The J gene is TRBJ2-7, the V gene TRBV10-2; D not resolved. The ends were cut back, 2 bases at V and 4 bases at J, with 6 bases in the middle. The CDR3 is 12 amino acids. The germline CDR1 and CDR2 sequences are WSHSY and SAAADI. CDR3 loop: CASSEILYEQYF. CDR3 nucleotides: TGCGCCAGCAGTGAGATCCTATACGAGCAGTACTTC.

J is TRBJ1-2 and V is TRBV3-1 (or the pseudogene TRBV3-2); 7 positions agree with TRBD1. Germline V gene sequence: CDR1 LGHDT, CDR2 YNNKEL (reference sequence). V lost 1 base and J lost 6; bases outside the gene matches: 5. CDR3 size: 14 residues. CDR3 bases: TGTGCCAGCAGCCAAGTCGGGACAGCCCATGGCTACACCTTC. Translation: CASSQVGTAHGYTF.

This rearrangement joins TRBV5-1 to TRBJ1-1; TRBD1 matches at 9 bases. With V trimmed by 2 bases and J by 2 bases, 7 bases remained unmatched. This CDR3 has 16 amino acids. Germline V CDR1 and CDR2: SGHRS, YFSETQ. DNA for the CDR3: TGCGCCAGCAGCTTTCGTGGGACAGGGACTAACACTGAAGCTTTCTTT. This encodes CASSFRGTGTNTEAFF.

J is TRBJ1-1 and V is TRBV6-5; no reliable D call. The CDR3 spans 12 residues. Germline V CDR1 and CDR2: MNHEY, SVGAGI. V lost 6 bases, J lost 5 bases, and 10 bases lay in between. The CDR3 DNA reads TGTGCCAGCAGGCGGGGTGGAACTGAAGCTTTCTTT. Encoded protein: CASRRGGTEAFF.

The chain joins TRBV18 to TRBJ1-2, with D perhaps matching TRBD1 (6 bases). Germline CDR1 KGHSH, CDR2 LQKENI. Trimming left V 2 bases short and J 6 bases short, with 16 bases between. The CDR3 consists of 15 residues. DNA for the CDR3: TGTGCCAGCTCACCAAAGACAGGCCAACCGGATGGCTACACCTTC. It encodes CASSPKTGQPDGYTF. Filled out from reference TRBV18 and TRBJ1-2, the complete variable domain reads NAGVMQNPRHLVRRRGQEARLRCSPMKGHSHVYWYRQLPEEGLKFMVYLQKENIIDESGMPKERFSAEFPKEGPSILRIQQVVRGDSAAYFCASSPKTGQPDGYTFGSGTRLTVV.

J is TRBJ2-1 and V is TRBV7-8; the D gene is possibly TRBD2 (5 bases). CDR3 size: 16 residues. Germline V gives CDR1 SGHVS, CDR2 FQNEAQ. The ends were cut back, 2 bases at V and 1 base at J, with 12 bases in the middle. CDR3 loop: CASSLSGRGSYNEQFF. For the CDR3, the DNA is TGTGCCAGCAGCTTATCAGGACGGGGATCCTACAATGAGCAGTTCTTC.

The rearrangement links TRBV2 to TRBJ1-4; 10 bases fit TRBD1. Unmatched junction bases numbered 8, after V lost 2 bases and J lost 8 bases. In germline, CDR1 is SNHLY, CDR2 FYNNEI. The CDR3 has 16 amino acids. The CDR3 loop reads CASSESAGTGAEKLFF. CDR3 nucleotide sequence: TGTGCCAGCAGTGAATCGGCCGGGACAGGGGCCGAAAAACTGTTTTTT.

Only one count was recorded for this clone. The rearrangement uses TRBV18 and TRBJ2-2; D gene uncertain. The ends were cut back, 3 bases at V and 6 bases at J, with 8 bases in the middle. The CDR3 is 13 amino acids. Germline assignment: CDR1 KGHSH and CDR2 LQKENI. The CDR3 is CASSPGLAGELFF. The CDR3 DNA reads TGTGCCAGCTCACCGGGCCTCGCCGGGGAGCTGTTTTTT.

The rearrangement joins TRBV7-8 to TRBJ1-5; D is possibly TRBD1 (5 bases). Trimming removed 2 bases at V and 3 bases at J, with 17 bases between. This CDR3 contains 17 residues. Germline lookup yields CDR1 SGHVS and CDR2 FQNEAQ. CDR3 DNA sequence: TGTGCCAGCAGCTTACTGGCCCTACAGGTCGTCAATCAGCCCCAGCATTTT. Its protein product is CASSLLALQVVNQPQHF.

This sequence joins TRBV12-5 and TRBJ2-1, with a weak D call TRBD1 (6 bases). The CDR3 loop spans 17 amino acids. V was clipped by 1 base and J by 2 bases, with 15 bases between them. Germline V gene lookup returns CDR1 LGHNT and CDR2 FRNRAP. DNA for the CDR3: TGTGCTAGTGGTTTGGGTCCGGGACAAAACCCCTACAATGAGCAGTTCTTC. Encoded protein: CASGLGPGQNPYNEQFF.

V and J are TRBV7-2 and TRBJ1-5, with 7 positions matching TRBD1. J gave up 5 bases and V 4 bases, and 2 bases lay outside the gene matches. The CDR3 has 13 residues. CDR1 and CDR2 from the germline V gene are SGHTA and FQGNSA. The CDR3 spells CASSYTGDQPQHF. CDR3 DNA sequence: TGTGCCAGCAGCTACACAGGGGATCAGCCCCAGCATTTT.

The rearrangement uses TRBV3-1 (or the pseudogene TRBV3-2) and TRBJ1-1, with D perhaps TRBD1 (5 bases). V was clipped by 4 bases and J by 3 bases, with 18 bases between them. The CDR3 has 16 residues. Germline V gives CDR1 LGHDT, CDR2 YNNKEL (reference sequence). In DNA, the CDR3 is TGTGCCAGCAGCCGAACGAGGACACCGGTTGACACTGAAGCTTTCTTT. Its protein product is CASSRTRTPVDTEAFF.

This clone is a singleton in its sample. This chain links TRBV6-5 with TRBJ1-3; 9 nucleotides align to TRBD1. With V trimmed by 5 bases and J by 4 bases, 6 bases remained unmatched. The CDR3 runs 15 residues. CDR1 is MNHEY, CDR2 SVGAGI, per germline. The CDR3 is CASSPNRGRGNTIYF. CDR3 nucleotides: TGTGCCAGCAGTCCAAACAGGGGGCGCGGAAACACCATATATTTT.

The chain joins TRBV15 to TRBJ2-3, with D possibly being TRBD2 (5 bases). The CDR3 consists of 12 residues. Per the germline V gene, CDR1 is LNHNV and CDR2 is YYDKDF (reference sequence). Trimming took 8 bases from V and 5 from J, leaving 11 bases between them. CDR3 loop: CATERRGDTQYF. The CDR3 nucleotides read TGTGCCACCGAGCGGAGAGGAGATACGCAGTATTTT. Full variable domain (missing parts from reference TRBV15 and TRBJ2-3): DAMVIQNPRYQVTQFGKPVTLSCSQTLNHNVMYWYQQKSSQAPKLLFHYYDKDFNNEADTPDNFQSRRPNTSFCFLDIRSPGLGDTAMYLCATERRGDTQYFGPGTRLTVL.

This clone is a singleton in its sample. V gene TRBV28 combines with J gene TRBJ2-7, with 7 positions matching TRBD2. Germline V gene data show CDR1 as MDHEN and CDR2 as SYDVKM. V dropped 5 bases and J dropped 3; count of bases not matched to a gene: 10. The CDR3 loop spans 15 amino acids. CDR3 sequence reads: CASSTWTSGGYEQYF. As DNA, the CDR3 is TGTGCCAGCAGTACCTGGACCTCGGGAGGCTACGAGCAGTACTTC.

The J gene is TRBJ2-2, the V gene TRBV5-1; TRBD1 is a possible D gene (6 bases). CDR1 and CDR2 (germline): SGHRS, YFSETQ. V lost 4 bases and J 3 bases, leaving 16 bases between the germline ends. This CDR3 contains 16 residues. In DNA form, the CDR3 reads TGCGCCAGCAGCCCGGTGCTGGGGGCCGACACCGGGGAGCTGTTTTTT. Encoded protein: CASSPVLGADTGELFF.

The genes are TRBV11-3 and TRBJ2-1, with TRBD2 matching 9 bases. The germline V gene has CDR1 SGHNT and CDR2 YENEEA. CDR3 length equals 15 residues. Losses at the gene ends were 4 bases for V and 4 bases for J; bases not matched to a gene: 5. The CDR3 nucleotides are TGTGCCAGCAGCTCAGAGCGGGGGGCGTACAATGAGCAGTTCTTC. Translated: CASSSERGAYNEQFF.

This clone came up a few times. The chain joins TRBV30 to TRBJ1-5; D not certain. Germline values: CDR1 GTSNPN, CDR2 SVGIG (reference sequence). The CDR3 is made up of 15 amino acids. With 5 bases removed from V and 2 bases from J, the gap between germline ends came to 16 bases. The CDR3 bases are TGTGCCTGGTCTCTAGGAGATGGAGGCAATCAGCCCCAGCATTTT. This encodes CAWSLGDGGNQPQHF.

This chain's CDR3 is CASAQDRDYSNQPQHF. The CDR3 coding sequence is TGTGCTAGTGCCCAGGACAGGGATTATAGCAATCAGCCCCAGCATTTT. The chain is built from TRBV12-5 and TRBJ1-5, with TRBD1 matching 8 bases. Germline V gene sequence: CDR1 LGHNT, CDR2 FRNRAP. The V gene end was trimmed by 7 bases and the J gene end by 0 bases; junction bases not matched to a gene: 8. The length of the CDR3 is 16 residues.

V and J are TRBV6-5 and TRBJ1-4, with D possibly TRBD1 on 5 matching bases. The germline CDR1 and CDR2 sequences are MNHEY and SVGAGI. This CDR3 has 14 residues. The ends were cut back, 6 bases at V and 4 bases at J, with 12 bases in the middle. CDR3 coding DNA: TGTGCCAGCAGCGCAACGGGGGTTAATGAAAAACTGTTTTTT. Amino acids: CASSATGVNEKLFF.

The chain uses TRBV2 and TRBJ1-5; no definite D call. Germline V CDR1 and CDR2: SNHLY, FYNNEI. The CDR3 covers 12 residues. V was pared by 6 bases and J by 2 bases, with 5 bases between. DNA of the CDR3: TGTGCCAGCAGGCGCGGCAATCAGCCCCAGCATTTT. Translating it yields CASRRGNQPQHF.

The V gene is TRBV25-1, the J gene TRBJ2-7; perhaps TRBD2 as D (5 bases). The CDR3 has 15 amino acids. Trimming left V 0 bases short and J 5 bases short, with 14 bases between. Germline lookup yields CDR1 MGHDK and CDR2 SYGVNS. The CDR3 DNA follows: TGTGCCAGCAGTGAATATGGGAGTGGCAGGAACGAGCAGTACTTC. Translated, it gives CASSEYGSGRNEQYF.

This rearrangement joins TRBV28 to TRBJ1-3, with D unclear. Germline values: CDR1 MDHEN, CDR2 SYDVKM. The CDR3 loop spans 12 amino acids. V lost 8 bases and J 0 bases, leaving 5 bases between the germline ends. The CDR3 is CASEDSGNTIYF. CDR3 nucleotides: TGTGCCAGCGAGGACTCTGGAAACACCATATATTTT.

The chain is built from TRBV3-1 (or the pseudogene TRBV3-2) and TRBJ1-6; TRBD1 might be the D (6 bases). The V and J ends lost 2 bases and 8 bases respectively, with 7 bases between them. The germline gives CDR1 LGHDT, CDR2 YNNKEL (reference sequence). The CDR3 has 13 amino acids. CDR3 bases: TGTGCCAGCAGCCAACCAGGGGATTCACCCCTCCACTTT. Translating gives CASSQPGDSPLHF.

The genes are TRBV13 and TRBJ2-2, with a possible D match to TRBD2 (5 bases). The CDR3 spans 16 residues. V lost 4 bases, J lost 4 bases, and 16 bases lay in between. Germline lookup yields CDR1 PRHDT and CDR2 FYEKMQ (reference sequence). CDR3 nucleotides: TGTGCCAGCAGCTCCGGGTTGGGTCGGGGCACCGGGGAGCTGTTTTTT. Protein: CASSSGLGRGTGELFF.

The genes are TRBV27 and TRBJ1-1, with 9 bases fitting TRBD1. The trim removed 5 bases at V and 3 bases at J, leaving 7 bases unmatched. Germline CDR1 MNHEY, CDR2 SMNVEV (reference sequence). The CDR3 loop spans 15 amino acids. In DNA form, the CDR3 reads TGTGCCAGCAGTCAAAGGACAGGGGTTTACACTGAAGCTTTCTTT. Translating it yields CASSQRTGVYTEAFF.

CDR3 sequence (DNA): TGTGCCAGCAGCTTACGACAGCATAATTCACCCCTCCACTTT. It encodes CASSLRQHNSPLHF. The V call is TRBV11-1, the J call TRBJ1-6; D may be TRBD1 (5 bases). V shed 2 bases and J shed 5 bases, with 7 bases lying between them. Germline CDR1 SGHAT, CDR2 FQDESV (reference sequence). The CDR3 is 14 residues long.

This rearrangement joins TRBV10-3 to TRBJ1-3; tentative D call: TRBD1 (6 bases). Trimming stripped 5 bases from V and 0 bases from J, with 14 bases between. The CDR3 contains 16 residues. Germline-derived CDR1 and CDR2 are ENHRY and SYGVKD. CDR3 DNA: TGTGCCATCAGTTCGACGCAGGGGACCTCTGGAAACACCATATATTTT. The encoded protein is CAISSTQGTSGNTIYF.

The chain links TRBV18 to TRBJ1-5; 8 bases agree with TRBD1. Trimming cost V 3 bases and J 3 bases; bases outside gene matches: 7. Germline-derived CDR1 and CDR2 are KGHSH and LQKENI. There are 16 residues in the CDR3. CDR3: CASSPPTGANNQPQHF. CDR3 DNA: TGTGCCAGCTCACCCCCGACAGGGGCGAACAATCAGCCCCAGCATTTT.

V and J are TRBV29-1 and TRBJ2-5; tentative D call: TRBD1 (7 bases). CDR1 is SQVTM, CDR2 ANQGSEA, per germline. V was pared by 2 bases and J by 5 bases, with 12 bases between. The CDR3 is 13 amino acids. CDR3 sequence reads: CSVEPTGRETQYF. CDR3 nucleotides: TGCAGCGTTGAACCGACAGGGAGGGAGACCCAGTACTTC.